This T cell receptor (beta chain) is from a study of neurological immune-mediated disorders. Study-wide points: The multiple sclerosis repertoire cluster was not associated with any clinical or MRI feature, with the authors stating that larger cohorts are needed. HTLV-1-associated myelopathy led in TCR clonal expansion, while multiple sclerosis ranked lowest, below healthy controls.

The CDR3 totals 15 residues. V was pared by 8 bases and J by 3 bases, with 17 bases between. From germline, CDR1 is ENHRY and CDR2 SYGVKD. This clonotype was seen many times. Its antigen is as yet unknown. With 10-nucleotide random UMIs, 5'RACE was used to make the cDNA. TCRdb recomputed calls from the 5' RACE reads with MiXCR, one row per CDR3 protein. The data show approximately 43,000 distinct CDR3 sequences, around 2.5% seen once. Input material: PBMCs. The rearrangement links TRBV10-3 to TRBJ1-3, with unresolved D. The origin of this receptor is a young man with multiple sclerosis. The CDR3 is CAIESDPSRGNTIYF. In DNA form, the CDR3 reads TGTGCCATCGAAAGTGACCCCTCCCGTGGAAACACCATATATTTT.